The rows below give T cell receptor beta chains drawn from one sample of a study of CD4 T cells in relation to SARS-CoV-2 and coronaviruses. The data were produced by immunoSEQ multiplex PCR, yet TCRdb's version contains in-frame clones alone and is incomplete. The sample has tens of thousands of clones; roughly 90% are singletons. The sample comprised memory CD4+ T cells from PBMCs. The receptors come from a human donor in good health. CDR3s include the opening cysteine and the closing phenylalanine or tryptophan. The D gene is left open where the match is weak. Clone size is stated in some rows and not others, as once, few, many or a class when expanded.

d_call	v_call	clone_size	j_call	cdr3_nt	cdr3_aa
-	TRBV28	-	TRBJ2-7	TGTGCCAGCAGCTCAGGCGGGCCCTACGAGCAGTACTTC	CASSSGGPYEQYF
-	TRBV24-1	-	TRBJ2-5	TGTGCCACCAGTGACCCCGGACGGAACTGGGAGACCCAGTACTTC	CATSDPGRNWETQYF
-	TRBV19	-	TRBJ2-4	TGTGCCAGTAGTCTCGGACGGTACAAAAACATTCAGTACTTC	CASSLGRYKNIQYF
TRBD1	TRBV7-9	-	TRBJ2-2	TGTGCCAGCAGCTTACAGGGGGCTATAGGCACCGGGGAGCTGTTTTTT	CASSLQGAIGTGELFF
-	TRBV15	-	TRBJ1-3	TGTGCCACCAGCAGAGATGGCGGACAATACTCTGGAAACACCATATATTTT	CATSRDGGQYSGNTIYF
-	TRBV10-3	-	TRBJ1-6	TGTGCCATCAGTGAGTCGATTGGTAATTCACCCCTCCACTTT	CAISESIGNSPLHF
TRBD2	TRBV7-8	-	TRBJ2-1	TGTGCCAGCAGCTTTTGGACTAGCGGGAGCAATGAGCAGTTCTTC	CASSFWTSGSNEQFF
TRBD1	TRBV5-5	-	TRBJ1-1	TGTGCCAGCAGCAGACAGGGGGCCTCGAACACTGAAGCTTTCTTT	CASSRQGASNTEAFF
-	TRBV18	once	TRBJ1-1	TGTGCCAGCTCACCATCCGTGGGTGTAGGGGACACTGAAGCTTTCTTT	CASSPSVGVGDTEAFF
TRBD2	TRBV27	-	TRBJ2-3	TGTGCCAGCAGTTCTCACCTTAGCGGGAATTCGCAGTATTTT	CASSSHLSGNSQYF
TRBD2	TRBV4-1	once	TRBJ2-7	TGCGCCAGCAGCCCAACCTCTAGCGGGATCCGATCCTACGAGCAGTACTTC	CASSPTSSGIRSYEQYF
TRBD1	TRBV7-9	-	TRBJ2-5	TGTGCCAGCAGCTTAGGGGGCCGGACAGGGGGAAGGTCGACAGAGACCCAGTACTTC	CASSLGGRTGGRSTETQYF
TRBD2	TRBV10-3	-	TRBJ2-1	TGTGCCATCAGTATTATGGGACTAGCGGGAGTAGGTTCCTACAATGAGCAGTTCTTC	CAISIMGLAGVGSYNEQFF
TRBD2	TRBV7-3	-	TRBJ2-3	TGTGCCAGCAGCTTGGGGTTAGCGGGTGACACAGATACGCAGTATTTT	CASSLGLAGDTDTQYF
-	TRBV5-1	-	TRBJ2-2	TGCGCCAGCAGCTTGACGGGATCGAACACCGGGGAGCTGTTTTTT	CASSLTGSNTGELFF
TRBD2	TRBV7-3	-	TRBJ2-3	TGTGCCAGCAGCTTAGGTACGGGAGGGCCCACAGATACGCAGTATTTT	CASSLGTGGPTDTQYF
-	TRBV6-5	-	TRBJ2-3	TGTGCCAGCAGTTGGACGAGGAGTTCAGATACGCAGTATTTT	CASSWTRSSDTQYF
-	TRBV3-1/TRBV3-2	-	TRBJ2-1	TGTGCCAGCAGCCAAGATCCTAGCGCGACTTCAGGTGAGCAGTTCTTC	CASSQDPSATSGEQFF
TRBD1	TRBV15	-	TRBJ2-7	TGTGCCACCAGCAGAGATGCACAGGGGGCCTACGAGCAGTACTTC	CATSRDAQGAYEQYF
-	TRBV20-1	-	TRBJ1-6	TGCAGTGCCCCTAGTGGTACACCCCTCCACTTT	CSAPSGTPLHF
-	TRBV18	-	TRBJ2-7	TGTGCCAGCTCACCCAGTCCCTACGAGCAGTACTTC	CASSPSPYEQYF
-	TRBV6-5	-	TRBJ2-7	TGTGCCAGCAGTTACTCTGGCGGGTTTGGCGACGAGCAGTACTTC	CASSYSGGFGDEQYF
TRBD2	TRBV7-2	few	TRBJ2-7	TGTGCCAGCAGCTTAGGGACTAGCGACGCCTACGAGCAGTACTTC	CASSLGTSDAYEQYF
-	TRBV12-3/TRBV12-4	-	TRBJ1-1	TGTGCCAGCAGTGGGGGGGGCACTGAAGCTTTCTTT	CASSGGGTEAFF
-	TRBV14	-	TRBJ2-3	TGTGCCAGCAGCCAAGATCAGGAAACTACGCAGTATTTT	CASSQDQETTQYF
-	TRBV24-1	-	TRBJ2-5	TGTGCCACCGCAGGGGTCACTGAGACCCAGTACTTC	CATAGVTETQYF
-	TRBV19	-	TRBJ2-5	TGTGCCAGTAGTATAGGGGGCAGCCACCAAGAGACCCAGTACTTC	CASSIGGSHQETQYF
-	TRBV11-2	-	TRBJ1-2	TGTGCCAGCAGGGATCCGGGACATCCCCGTGGCTACACCTTC	CASRDPGHPRGYTF
TRBD1	TRBV28	few	TRBJ2-2	TGTGCCAGCAGTGTAAAACCCGGGACAGCAAACACCGGGGAGCTGTTTTTT	CASSVKPGTANTGELFF
-	TRBV5-4	few	TRBJ2-7	TGTGCCAGCAGCGCCCAGGGGCAAGGCAGGCCCCGGTTGTACTTC	CASSAQGQGRPRLYF
TRBD2	TRBV11-1	-	TRBJ2-7	TGTGCCAGCAGCTCCACTAGCGAGTACGAGCAGTACTTC	CASSSTSEYEQYF
-	TRBV19	few	TRBJ1-2	TGTGCCAGTACGGGCGGTTCTGGCTACACCTTC	CASTGGSGYTF
TRBD1	TRBV18	-	TRBJ2-1	TGTGCCAGCTCCCCATCGTCCCGGGACAGGCCGCGCCCCTACAATGAGCAGTTCTTC	CASSPSSRDRPRPYNEQFF
-	TRBV28	-	TRBJ2-7	TGTGCCAGCAGTTCATGGGGTAGGCGCGAGTACGAGCAGTACTTC	CASSSWGRREYEQYF
-	TRBV6-5	-	TRBJ1-1	TGTGCCAGCAGTTACAGTGAGAACACTGAAGCTTTCTTT	CASSYSENTEAFF